Sequencing of this T cell receptor (beta chain) was carried out in a study of Graves' ophthalmopathy and Graves' hyperthyroidism. The trim removed 5 bases at V and 5 bases at J, leaving 27 bases unmatched. The CDR3 spans 21 residues. Excluded: other autoimmune disease, uncontrolled infection, pregnancy or lactation. The sequenced template was RNA, covering the TCR beta CDR3 region. RT-PCR with HTBI primers came first, then second-round multiplex PCR. TCRdb ran MiXCR on the multiplex PCR reads and lists one entry per CDR3 protein. Here the sample spans around 400,000 distinct CDR3 sequences, 15% to 20% being singletons. This clonotype was picked up many times.

Source material: peripheral blood. This chain connects TRBV7-1 to TRBJ2-5; 9 bases line up with TRBD2. TRBV7-1 is identified as an open reading frame with a role that is uncertain. This TCR was recovered from a woman between 18 and 29 years old with Graves' ophthalmopathy. The CDR3 region has the DNA TGTGCCAGCAGCCCACGTCTGATGGGGCCACGCGGGAGGGCGGGGACCGAGACCCAGTACTTC. This sequence encodes CASSPRLMGPRGRAGTETQYF.